The 28 T cell receptor beta chains below come from one sample, sequenced in a study of T cell changes during pregnancy in multiple sclerosis. TCRdb's copy holds only in-frame clones and misses some; the assay was immunoSEQ multiplex PCR. In the table there are 70,000 to 100,000 clones, over 80% of which are singletons. The sample in question was peripheral blood, obtained in the first trimester of pregnancy. The receptors stem from a female donor with multiple sclerosis, enrolled in a pregnancy study.

The rearrangement uses TRBV14 and TRBJ1-2, with 9 bases that match TRBD1. The CDR3 consists of 14 residues. Germline lookup yields CDR1 SGHDN and CDR2 FVKESK. Trimming cost V 4 bases and J 5 bases; bases outside gene matches: 5. CDR3 sequence reads: CASSPGTGHYGYTF. The DNA for the CDR3 is TGTGCCAGCAGCCCCGGGACAGGGCATTATGGCTACACCTTC.

This clone was recorded once. The chain combines TRBV9 with TRBJ1-1, with 8 bases aligning to TRBD1. Trimming cost V 0 bases and J 7 bases; bases outside gene matches: 17. This CDR3 comprises 18 residues. Germline V gene sequence: CDR1 SGDLS, CDR2 YYNGEE. This chain's CDR3 is CASSVVRWDLTGVNEAFF. The CDR3 DNA follows: TGTGCCAGCAGCGTAGTTCGTTGGGATTTGACAGGGGTTAATGAAGCTTTCTTT.

This clone was counted a few times. The chain carries TRBV27 and TRBJ2-1, with TRBD2 as a possible D gene (6 bases). The CDR3 runs 12 residues. V lost 6 bases and J lost 12, with 15 bases in between. CDR1 is MNHEY, CDR2 SMNVEV, per germline (reference sequence). CDR3 nucleotide sequence: TGTGCCAGCAGCCCACGGGGGTTTGTGCAGTTCTTC. It yields the protein CASSPRGFVQFF.

The table lists this clone with a few counts. The chain is built from TRBV2 and TRBJ1-5, with 7 positions matching TRBD1. Trimming cost V 1 base and J 4 bases; bases outside gene matches: 4. The CDR3 totals 15 residues. In germline, CDR1 is SNHLY, CDR2 FYNNEI. The DNA of the CDR3 is TGTGCCAGCAGTGAAGTAGGGGGCAGGAATCAGCCCCAGCATTTT. This encodes CASSEVGGRNQPQHF. Filled out from reference TRBV2 and TRBJ1-5, the complete variable domain reads EPEVTQTPSHQVTQMGQEVILRCVPISNHLYFYWYRQILGQKVEFLVSFYNNEISEKSEIFDDQFSVERPDGSNFTLKIRSTKLEDSAMYFCASSEVGGRNQPQHFGDGTRLSIL.

CDR3 region: CASSLARRNTEAFF. The CDR3 DNA sequence: TGTGCCAGCAGCTTAGCGCGGAGGAACACTGAAGCTTTCTTT. The V call is TRBV7-2, the J call TRBJ1-1; unclear D gene. The CDR3 is 14 amino acids. The germline CDR1 and CDR2 sequences are SGHTA and FQGNSA. The V end lost 0 bases, the J end lost 1 base, and 6 bases lay between the germline ends.

The chain recombines TRBV4-1 with TRBJ1-2; 9 positions match TRBD1. The CDR3 has 15 residues. Trimming took 1 base from V and 4 from J; bases not matched to a gene: 4. Germline CDR1 MGHRA, CDR2 YSYEKL. The CDR3 is CASSQVPTGGYGYTF. CDR3 DNA: TGCGCCAGCAGCCAAGTGCCGACAGGGGGCTATGGCTACACCTTC.

This chain joins TRBV9 and TRBJ2-7; unclear D gene. The germline V gene encodes CDR1 SGDLS and CDR2 YYNGEE. This CDR3 comprises 13 residues. V lost 0 bases, J lost 4 bases, and 8 bases lay in between. CDR3 bases: TGTGCCAGCAGCGTAGAGTCCGGGTACGAGCAGTACTTC. Translation: CASSVESGYEQYF.

The chain carries TRBV18 and TRBJ2-7; 8 positions agree with TRBD1. CDR3 length: 16 amino acids. J lost 4 bases, V lost 6 bases, and 14 bases had no gene match. CDR1 and CDR2 from the germline V gene are KGHSH and LQKENI. This CDR3 is CASSTTGVTVPYEQYF. DNA of the CDR3: TGTGCCAGCTCGACGACAGGGGTCACCGTCCCTTACGAGCAGTACTTC.

This rearrangement joins TRBV27 to TRBJ1-1, with D perhaps matching TRBD1 (6 bases). The CDR3 loop spans 14 amino acids. Germline-derived CDR1 and CDR2 are MNHEY and SMNVEV (reference sequence). The V and J ends lost 3 bases and 0 bases respectively, with 8 bases between them. CDR3 region: CASSFDRLNTEAFF. The CDR3, as DNA: TGTGCCAGCAGTTTCGACAGGCTGAACACTGAAGCTTTCTTT.

V and J are TRBV15 and TRBJ1-3; the D gene is possibly TRBD1 (6 bases). V gave up 1 base and J gave up 3 bases, with 16 bases separating them. Germline CDR1 reads LNHNV; CDR2 reads YYDKDF (reference sequence). This CDR3 spans 17 amino acids. The CDR3 loop reads CATSRAGGGAGGNTIYF. CDR3 bases: TGTGCCACCAGCAGAGCCGGAGGGGGGGCGGGTGGAAACACCATATATTTT. The whole variable domain, remainder taken from reference TRBV15 and TRBJ1-3, is DAMVIQNPRYQVTQFGKPVTLSCSQTLNHNVMYWYQQKSSQAPKLLFHYYDKDFNNEADTPDNFQSRRPNTSFCFLDIRSPGLGDTAMYLCATSRAGGGAGGNTIYFGEGSWLTVV.

The chain is built from TRBV18 and TRBJ2-7; 11 bases fit TRBD2. Germline V gene data show CDR1 as KGHSH and CDR2 as LQKENI. The CDR3 spans 14 residues. With V trimmed by 5 bases and J by 4 bases, 4 bases remained unmatched. CDR3 residues: CASSRLAGGYEQYF. The CDR3 DNA reads as TGTGCCAGCTCAAGGCTAGCGGGGGGATACGAGCAGTACTTC.

Regarding this clone: An end of the junction differs from the germline gene, which may be a read error. The rearrangement uses TRBV7-7 and TRBJ1-1, with a weak D call TRBD1 (5 bases). Germline loops: CDR1 SSHAT, CDR2 FNYEAQ (reference sequence). The CDR3 loop spans 19 amino acids. CDR3 DNA: TGTGCTAGCAGCCGGGGGGAAGCGTCCCCGCCCGAAGATGACACTGAAGCTTTCTTT. Protein: CASSRGEASPPEDDTEAFF.

This rearrangement joins TRBV6-1 to TRBJ1-2; 7 bases agree with TRBD1. The V gene's germline CDR1 is MNHNS and CDR2 SASEGT. The CDR3 is 13 residues long. With 6 bases clipped from V and 3 bases from J, the junction kept 4 bases outside the gene matches. CDR3: CASRAGGHYGYTF. DNA for the CDR3: TGTGCCAGCAGGGCAGGGGGACACTATGGCTACACCTTC.

V usage is TRBV13 and J usage is TRBJ2-7, with TRBD2 matching 8 bases. Germline V gene data show CDR1 as PRHDT and CDR2 as FYEKMQ (reference sequence). V lost 4 bases to trimming and J lost 0 bases; unmatched junction nucleotides: 5. The length of the CDR3 is 15 residues. The CDR3 reads CASSSRGGGSYEQYF. Written as DNA, the CDR3 is TGTGCCAGCAGCTCCCGGGGGGGCGGCTCCTACGAGCAGTACTTC.

V is TRBV11-2 and J is TRBJ2-1, with D possibly matching TRBD2 (6 bases). The CDR3 is 15 amino acids. Trimming cost V 3 bases and J 1 base, with 10 bases left between them. Germline CDR1 is SGHAT and CDR2 is FQNNGV. CDR3 region: CASSFGLASYNEQFF. Written as DNA, the CDR3 is TGTGCCAGCAGCTTCGGGCTAGCGTCCTACAATGAGCAGTTCTTC.

This clone was picked up one time. CDR3 bases: TGTGCCAGCAGCTTGGCGCCCTCACAGGGGTACCAAGAGACCCAGTACTTC. This codes for CASSLAPSQGYQETQYF. V is TRBV5-6 and J is TRBJ2-5, with TRBD1 identical over 7 bases. From germline, CDR1 is SGHDT and CDR2 YYEEEE. Trimming removed 0 bases from V and 0 bases from J; junction bases left unmatched: 8. CDR3 length equals 17 residues. Based on the CDR3 plus reference TRBV5-6 and TRBJ2-5, the full variable domain is DAGVTQSPTHLIKTRGQQVTLRCSPKSGHDTVSWYQQALGQGPQFIFQYYEEEERQRGNFPDRFSGHQFPNYSSELNVNALLLGDSALYLCASSLAPSQGYQETQYFGPGTRLLVL.

V usage is TRBV14 and J usage is TRBJ1-2, with 7 bases matching TRBD1. The CDR3 runs to 14 residues. V lost 2 bases and J lost 8; bases outside the gene matches: 8. CDR1 and CDR2 from the germline V gene are SGHDN and FVKESK. CDR3 nucleotide sequence: TGTGCCAGCAGCCAAAGACAGGGTGAGGGGGGCTACACCTTC. This translates into CASSQRQGEGGYTF.

V is TRBV7-9 and J is TRBJ2-7; 7 bases are a match to TRBD2. Germline values: CDR1 SEHNR, CDR2 FQNEAQ (reference sequence). The CDR3 totals 14 residues. The V gene end was trimmed by 7 bases and the J gene end by 3 bases; junction bases not matched to a gene: 9. As DNA, the CDR3 is TGTGCCAGCAACGCGGGGGATGGGTTCTACGAGCAGTACTTC. Its translation: CASNAGDGFYEQYF.

This chain connects TRBV7-6 to TRBJ1-6; D is unclear. This CDR3 comprises 13 residues. The germline CDR1 and CDR2 sequences are SGHVS and FNYEAQ. The V gene lost 5 bases and the J gene lost 4 bases, with 6 bases spanning the gap. CDR3 DNA: TGTGCCAGCAGCCCAGAATATAATTCACCCCTCCACTTT. Its protein is CASSPEYNSPLHF.

This chain joins TRBV7-6 and TRBJ2-2; a weak D match, TRBD2 (5 bases). CDR1 is SGHVS and CDR2 is FNYEAQ in the germline V gene. V was clipped by 2 bases and J by 4 bases, with 8 bases between them. The length of the CDR3 is 14 residues. CDR3 in amino acids: CASSLSSTTGELFF. In DNA, the CDR3 is TGTGCCAGCAGCTTATCTAGCACCACCGGGGAGCTGTTTTTT.

This clone occurred once. The chain employs TRBV6-6 and TRBJ2-6, with TRBD1 matching 8 bases. The germline V gene has CDR1 MNHNY and CDR2 SVGAGI (reference sequence). CDR3 length: 16 amino acids. The junction had 8 bases not matched to a gene; V was cut back by 6 bases and J by 4 bases. CDR3 loop: CASSKDRDSGANVLTF. The CDR3 nucleotides are TGTGCCAGCAGCAAGGACAGGGACTCCGGGGCCAACGTCCTGACTTTC.

The chain links TRBV7-6 to TRBJ1-6, with D uncertain. The CDR3 runs 14 residues. The germline CDR1 and CDR2 sequences are SGHVS and FNYEAQ. Trimming pared 5 bases from V and 7 bases from J, leaving 12 bases between. In DNA, the CDR3 is TGTGCCAGCAGCCCAGATTCAGTAAATTCACCCCTCCACTTT. As protein: CASSPDSVNSPLHF.

This chain uses TRBV19 with TRBJ1-5, with 10 bases fitting TRBD1. V shed 6 bases, J shed 4 bases, and the junction held 6 bases outside the gene matches. Germline V CDR1 and CDR2: LNHDA, SQIVND (reference sequence). The CDR3 consists of 15 residues. CDR3 in DNA: TGTGCCAGTAGCGGGACAGGGGCCTCTAATCAGCCCCAGCATTTT. Translation: CASSGTGASNQPQHF.

This sequence joins TRBV18 and TRBJ1-1; no firm D call. Germline V gene lookup returns CDR1 KGHSH and CDR2 LQKENI. V lost 1 base and J lost 1, with 10 bases in between. There are 15 residues in the CDR3. This CDR3 reads CASSPRQVTNTEAFF. The CDR3 bases are TGTGCCAGCTCACCACGGCAGGTCACGAACACTGAAGCTTTCTTT. Full variable domain (remainder filled in from reference TRBV18 and TRBJ1-1): NAGVMQNPRHLVRRRGQEARLRCSPMKGHSHVYWYRQLPEEGLKFMVYLQKENIIDESGMPKERFSAEFPKEGPSILRIQQVVRGDSAAYFCASSPRQVTNTEAFFGQGTRLTVV.

This chain uses TRBV25-1 with TRBJ2-3, with 8 bases fitting TRBD1. Germline assignment: CDR1 MGHDK and CDR2 SYGVNS. Unmatched junction bases numbered 5, after V lost 5 bases and J lost 1 base. The CDR3 consists of 15 residues. As DNA, the CDR3 is TGTGCCAGCAGTCTACAGGGGGAAGGCACAGATACGCAGTATTTT. This translates into CASSLQGEGTDTQYF.

The CDR3 DNA sequence: TGTGCCAGCAGTGAAGTAGGCAGGGTTTATGGGAAGTACTTC. It encodes CASSEVGRVYGKYF. The genes are TRBV6-1 and TRBJ2-7; D might be TRBD1 (5 bases). Trimming shortened V by 1 base and J by 11 bases, and 18 bases separated the two germline ends. This CDR3 region has 14 residues. Germline lookup yields CDR1 MNHNS and CDR2 SASEGT.

This sequence joins TRBV2 and TRBJ2-7; TRBD1 might be the D (6 bases). The ends were cut back, 5 bases at V and 6 bases at J, with 14 bases in the middle. Germline V gene lookup returns CDR1 SNHLY and CDR2 FYNNEI. The CDR3 is made up of 13 amino acids. In nucleotides, the CDR3 is TGTGCCAGCAGTATAAACACAGGGAGCGAGCAGTACTTC. Encoded protein: CASSINTGSEQYF.

This chain joins TRBV5-1 and TRBJ2-5; a weak D match, TRBD2 (7 bases). Trimming took 0 bases from V and 1 from J, leaving 10 bases between them. Germline lookup yields CDR1 SGHRS and CDR2 YFSETQ. This CDR3 is 15 amino acids long. The CDR3 DNA follows: TGCGCCAGCAGCTTGGTGGGGGGGCCCCAAGAGACCCAGTACTTC. Amino acid sequence: CASSLVGGPQETQYF. Drawing the rest from reference TRBV5-1 and TRBJ2-5, the complete variable domain is KAGVTQTPRYLIKTRGQQVTLSCSPISGHRSVSWYQQTPGQGLQFLFEYFSETQRNKGNFPGRFSGRQFSNSRSEMNVSTLELGDSALYLCASSLVGGPQETQYFGPGTRLLVL.